This TCR beta chain is from a study of CD4 T cells in relation to SARS-CoV-2 and coronaviruses. As regards this clone: Its antigen is currently unknown.

Repertoires were generated with immunoSEQ multiplex PCR, while TCRdb's copy carries only in-frame clones and drops some. The profile shows 15,000 to 20,000 clones, around 78% of them singletons. Before the COVID-19 pandemic, during about 2010-2018, CD4+ T cells were taken from unexposed donors. CD4+ T cells were isolated from the cells after roughly 11 days of culture. PBMCs were plated at about 2 million per well in IL-2-containing medium. The CDR3 sequence is 20 residues long. CDR1 and CDR2 (germline): MNHEY, SMNVEV (reference sequence). V was pared by 0 bases and J by 0 bases, with 18 bases between. Study-level results: In roughly 65% of donors, memory CD4+ clonotypes crossrecognized SARS-CoV-2 and at least one common cold coronavirus spike.

This receptor was identified in a human donor in good health. Input material: CD4+ T cells from PBMCs, cultured in vitro. V usage is TRBV27 and J usage is TRBJ2-6, with D possibly matching TRBD1 (6 bases). The CDR3 coding sequence is TGTGCCAGCAGTTTATCGGCCCGGGACACCCACCTCTCTGGGGCCAACGTCCTGACTTTC. This gives the protein CASSLSARDTHLSGANVLTF.